This T cell receptor (beta chain) came from a study of long-term antiretroviral therapy in people with HIV. Study-wide findings and caveats: The repertoire was dominated at all time points by clones expanded before ART. In the period from about 2004 to 2018, blood was collected, possibly under older ART regimens.

This clone turned up a few times. The target antigen is unknown. HIV-positive participants were all treated in the United States. Looked up from germline, CDR1 is SGHTS and CDR2 is YDEGEE. This CDR3 comprises 15 residues. V lost 1 base and J lost 0, with 7 bases in between. The assay, immunoSEQ v3.0, was run at survey level. Measured with immunoSEQ multiplex PCR; TCRdb has only the in-frame clones, and not every one. The table has around 21,000 clones, approximately 80% seen once; the top ten hold more than 4%. The source of this sequence is a man aged 25-45 years with HIV. The chain has TRBV5-8 and TRBJ1-4; D call uncertain. The starting material was unsorted PBMCs, obtained roughly 5.9 years after starting antiretroviral therapy. DNA for the CDR3: TGTGCCAGCAGCTTGCTCGGCTCAACTAATGAAAAACTGTTTTTT. This sequence encodes CASSLLGSTNEKLFF. The variable domain in full, with the rest retrieved from reference TRBV5-8 and TRBJ1-4, is EAGVTQSPTHLIKTRGQQATLRCSPISGHTSVYWYQQALGLGLQFLLWYDEGEERNRGNFPPRFSGRQFPNYSSELNVNALELEDSALYLCASSLLGSTNEKLFFGSGTQLSVL.